What follows are 5 T cell receptor beta chains derived from one specimen sequenced in a study of T cell repertoires in cytomegalovirus infection. For these TCRs, the target antigens are not known. One entry per CDR3 protein, called by TCRdb with MiXCR from the reads. The sample has hundreds of thousands of distinct CDR3 sequences, under 55% seen once. Here the sequenced sample was cultured PBMCs, taken from culture after CMV antigen stimulation. The receptors were gathered from a human donor in good health (CMV status not recorded). Some clones in this sample may be carry-over from other donors' samples.

The chain carries TRBV20-1 and TRBJ2-7; perhaps D is TRBD1 or TRBD2 (6 bases each). This CDR3 contains 13 residues. Per germline, CDR1 DFQATT and CDR2 SNEGSKA (reference sequence). Trimming cost V 5 bases and J 0 bases, with 11 bases left between them. The CDR3 spells CSAEQGLSYEQYF. In DNA form, the CDR3 reads TGCAGTGCTGAACAGGGACTCTCCTACGAGCAGTACTTC.

The chain has TRBV11-2 and TRBJ2-1, with D possibly called TRBD1 or TRBD2 (6 bases each). Between the trimmed V and J ends, which lost 5 bases and 13 bases, there was a span of 18 bases. Germline V lookup: CDR1 SGHAT, CDR2 FQNNGV. The CDR3 extends over 13 amino acids. CDR3 residues: CASSANRDSSQFF. As DNA, the CDR3 is TGTGCCAGCAGCGCAAACAGGGACTCGAGCCAGTTCTTC.

This clonotype was seen a handful of times. The chain has TRBV12-3 or TRBV12-4 and TRBJ2-7, with D possibly TRBD1 on 5 matching bases. Trimming removed 2 bases from V and 10 bases from J, with 12 bases in between. CDR3 length: 12 residues. CDR3 nucleotides: TGTGCCAGCAGTTTACGGCAGGGCTCCCAGTACTTC. Protein product: CASSLRQGSQYF.

This chain links TRBV19 with TRBJ2-2; 9 bases line up with TRBD1. V was pared by 1 base and J by 5 bases, with 2 bases of the junction left unmatched. The CDR3 runs to 15 residues. Germline loops: CDR1 LNHDA, CDR2 SQIVND (reference sequence). The CDR3 protein is CASSIGDRDTGELFF. The CDR3 DNA follows: TGTGCCAGTAGTATAGGGGACAGGGATACCGGGGAGCTGTTTTTT.

The gene calls are TRBV12-5 and TRBJ2-3, with TRBD2 matching over 7 bases. The CDR3 sequence is 16 residues long. Germline V lookup: CDR1 LGHNT, CDR2 FRNRAP. With 5 bases clipped from V and 2 bases from J, the junction kept 10 bases outside the gene matches. This chain's CDR3 is CASGPGGSPITDTQYF. The CDR3 region has the DNA TGTGCTAGTGGTCCAGGCGGGAGTCCCATCACAGATACGCAGTATTTT.